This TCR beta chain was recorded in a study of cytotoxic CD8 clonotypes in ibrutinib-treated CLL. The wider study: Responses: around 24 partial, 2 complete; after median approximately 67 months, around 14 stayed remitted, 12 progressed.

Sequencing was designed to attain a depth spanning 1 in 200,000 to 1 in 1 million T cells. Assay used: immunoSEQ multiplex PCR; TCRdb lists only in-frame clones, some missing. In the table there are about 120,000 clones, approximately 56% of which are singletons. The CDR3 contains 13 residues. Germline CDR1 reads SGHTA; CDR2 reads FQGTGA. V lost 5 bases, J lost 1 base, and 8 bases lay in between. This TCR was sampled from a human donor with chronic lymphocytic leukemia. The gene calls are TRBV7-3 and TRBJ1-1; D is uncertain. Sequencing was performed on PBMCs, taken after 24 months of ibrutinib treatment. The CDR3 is CASSRRQNTEAFF. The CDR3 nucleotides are TGTGCCAGCAGCCGCCGACAGAACACTGAAGCTTTCTTT. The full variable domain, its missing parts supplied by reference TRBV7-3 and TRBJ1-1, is GAGVSQTPSNKVTEKGKYVELRCDPISGHTALYWYRQSLGQGPEFLIYFQGTGAADDSGLPNDRFFAVRPEGSVSTLKIQRTERGDSAVYLCASSRRQNTEAFFGQGTRLTVV.